The present T cell receptor beta chain was sequenced within a study of cytomegalovirus exposure and HLA in healthy donors. Study-wide findings and caveats: A later analysis reportedly found that, within productive TCRs, an Asian-associated ancestry cluster had fewer N-insertions than the mean observed across the roughly 690 donors.

As for this clone: Antigen: not known.

60 Vbeta and 13 Jbeta primers were used in PCR. Clones were sequenced by immunoSEQ multiplex PCR, and TCRdb holds only the in-frame ones, with some missing. Of some 90,000 clones in the sample, more than 75% were seen once. No CMV serostatus was recorded for this donor. The sequencing input was PBMCs. The source of this sequence is a human donor in good health.

The CDR3 is CASRNRGQGYGYTF. As DNA, the CDR3 is TGTGCCAGCAGGAACAGGGGGCAGGGCTATGGCTACACCTTC. The J gene is TRBJ1-2, the V gene TRBV28; 9 bases agree with TRBD1. The junction had 6 bases not matched to a gene; V was cut back by 6 bases and J by 4 bases. The CDR3 consists of 14 residues. Germline assignment: CDR1 MDHEN and CDR2 SYDVKM.